This T cell receptor (beta chain) was recorded in a study of siplizumab effects on memory and regulatory T cells. Notes on this clone: Its antigen is not known.

V was pared by 6 bases and J by 2 bases, with 7 bases of the junction left unmatched. CDR3 length: 14 residues. Germline V gene sequence: CDR1 MNHEY, CDR2 SVGAGI. Study-wide points: Roughly 75-95% of proliferating CD4+ or CD8+ clones lacked an assignable naive or memory phenotype.

TCR templates numbering 95,000 to 100,000 were assayed per sample. Measured with immunoSEQ multiplex PCR; TCRdb has only the in-frame clones, and not every one. The sample lists around 94,000 clones, around nine tenths occurring once. Sequencing was done on a sample of CD4+ T cells sorted from blood. The clonotype was recovered from a human donor in good health. This chain links TRBV6-5 with TRBJ2-7; TRBD1 matches at 7 bases. The CDR3 is CASSLQGSTYEQYF. CDR3 DNA: TGTGCCAGCAGCCTACAGGGGAGTACCTACGAGCAGTACTTC.